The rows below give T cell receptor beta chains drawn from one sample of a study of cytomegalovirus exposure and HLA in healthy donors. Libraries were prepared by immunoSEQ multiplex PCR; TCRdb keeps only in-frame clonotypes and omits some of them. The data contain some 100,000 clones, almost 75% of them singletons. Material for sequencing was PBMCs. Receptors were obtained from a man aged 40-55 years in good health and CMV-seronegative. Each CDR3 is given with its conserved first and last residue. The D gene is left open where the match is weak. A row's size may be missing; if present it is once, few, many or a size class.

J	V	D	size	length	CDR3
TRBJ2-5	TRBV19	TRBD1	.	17	CASSTKDRGRLGETQYF
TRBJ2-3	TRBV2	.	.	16	CASSERSVRSTDTQYF
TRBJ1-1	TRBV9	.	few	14	CASSVESGDTEAFF
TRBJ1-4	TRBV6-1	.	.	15	CASSVGLLTNEKLFF
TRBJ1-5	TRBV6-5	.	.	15	CASSYTRYSNQPQHF
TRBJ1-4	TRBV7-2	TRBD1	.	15	CASSWTGGDVEKLFF
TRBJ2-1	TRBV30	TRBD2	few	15	CAWSVSPAGGDEQFF
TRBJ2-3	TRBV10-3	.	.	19	CAISGPGIVRYHASDTQYF
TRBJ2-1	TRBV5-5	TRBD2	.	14	CASTTPGGYNEQFF
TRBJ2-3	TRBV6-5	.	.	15	CASSYEGISTDTQYF
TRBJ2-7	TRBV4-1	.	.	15	CASSPGGGRRYEQYF
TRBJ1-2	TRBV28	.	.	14	CASSLLTAGSGYTF
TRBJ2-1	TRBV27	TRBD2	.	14	CASSFLAGENEQFF
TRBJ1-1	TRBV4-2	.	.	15	CASSQENAGNTEAFF
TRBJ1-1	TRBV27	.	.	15	CASSFSTGGGTEAFF
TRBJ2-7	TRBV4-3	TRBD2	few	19	CASSPGQGLLAGESYEQYF
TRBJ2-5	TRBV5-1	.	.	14	CASSLAGGRETQYF
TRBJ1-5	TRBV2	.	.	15	CASSEGGSFNQPQHF
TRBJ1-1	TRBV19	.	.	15	CASSILTGLNTEAFF
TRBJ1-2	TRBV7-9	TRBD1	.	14	CASSPGQGNYGYTF
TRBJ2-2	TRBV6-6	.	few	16	CASSYSGQDLGGELFF
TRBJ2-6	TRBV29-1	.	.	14	CSVGKGAGANVLTF
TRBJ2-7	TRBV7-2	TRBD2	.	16	CASSLRASGGSGEQYF
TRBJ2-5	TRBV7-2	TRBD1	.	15	CASSVRTGGRGTQYF
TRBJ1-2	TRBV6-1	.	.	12	CASIGEGYGYTF
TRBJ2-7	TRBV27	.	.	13	CASSLSEAGEQYF
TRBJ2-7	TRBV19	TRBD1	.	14	CASSLVAGGNEQYF
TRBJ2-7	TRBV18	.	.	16	CASSPPLAQGTYEQYF